Below are 9 T cell receptor beta chains sequenced from a single sample in a study of regulatory T cells in long-lasting Graves disease. Stated time point: persistent/refractory GD, antithyroid drugs over 5 years with positive TRAb. Making the TCR library involved RNA that had been extracted from PBMCs. For TCR beta, libraries came from iRepertoire HTBI primers and Arm-PCR of CDR3 regions. TCRdb called the multiplex PCR reads again in MiXCR, with one record for every CDR3 protein. The table lists roughly 450,000 distinct CDR3 sequences, less than 25% of them singletons. The sequencing used peripheral blood mononuclear cells (PBMCs), collected when the disease was refractory, from a patient treated with antithyroid drugs. The receptors stem from a female donor with Graves disease.

This clonotype was detected ten times or more. DNA for the CDR3: TGTGCCAGCAGTCTATTTCTGGGCCTAAGCTACGAGCAGTACTTC. It encodes CASSLFLGLSYEQYF. V usage is TRBV27 and J usage is TRBJ2-7, with unresolved D. CDR1 and CDR2 (germline): MNHEY, SMNVEV (reference sequence). V lost 5 bases and J lost 3, with 17 bases in between. CDR3 size: 15 residues.

The V and J genes are TRBV7-9 and TRBJ2-7; weak D call: TRBD1 (6 bases). Germline CDR1 and CDR2: SEHNR and FQNEAQ (reference sequence). This CDR3 is 17 amino acids long. V was pared by 2 bases and J by 6 bases, with 23 bases between. In nucleotides, the CDR3 is TGTGCCAGCAGCTTAATCCGGACAGCCTCCAGGACGGGCGAGCAGTACTTC. It yields the protein CASSLIRTASRTGEQYF.

Many counts were recorded for this clonotype. The J gene is TRBJ2-7, the V gene TRBV28; D not resolved. CDR1 and CDR2 from the germline V gene are MDHEN and SYDVKM. The V end was cut by 1 base, the J end by 4 bases, with 11 bases between. CDR3 length equals 14 residues. CDR3 sequence reads: CASSLSGVGYEQYF. The CDR3 coding sequence is TGTGCCAGCAGTTTATCGGGTGTTGGGTACGAGCAGTACTTC. Together with reference TRBV28 and TRBJ2-7, the CDR3 gives the full variable domain: DVKVTQSSRYLVKRTGEKVFLECVQDMDHENMFWYRQDPGLGLRLIYFSYDVKMKEKGDIPEGYSVSREKKERFSLILESASTNQTSMYLCASSLSGVGYEQYFGPGTRLTVT.

This clonotype turned up a few times. The chain has TRBV24-1 and TRBJ2-2; 12 bases line up with TRBD2. The trim removed 0 bases at V and 7 bases at J, leaving 5 bases unmatched. Germline lookup yields CDR1 KGHDR and CDR2 SFDVKD. The CDR3 spans 17 residues. The CDR3 is CATSDLQTSGSGGELFF. DNA of the CDR3: TGTGCCACCAGTGATTTGCAGACTAGCGGGAGTGGCGGGGAGCTGTTTTTT.

This clonotype was seen a handful of times. The chain has TRBV7-3 and TRBJ2-2, with TRBD2 matching 8 bases. The CDR3 covers 15 residues. J gave up 4 bases and V 5 bases, and 6 bases lay outside the gene matches. Germline CDR1 SGHTA, CDR2 FQGTGA. The CDR3 DNA sequence: TGTGCCAGCAGCGCAGCGGGAGCGGGCACCGGGGAGCTGTTTTTT. As protein: CASSAAGAGTGELFF.

The chain recombines TRBV4-2 with TRBJ2-2; D might be TRBD1 or TRBD2, each matching 6 bases. The V end was cut by 2 bases, the J end by 7 bases, with 14 bases between. There are 15 residues in the CDR3. Germline CDR1 reads LGHNA; CDR2 reads YNFKEQ. As DNA, the CDR3 is TGTGCCAGCAGCCAAAGCCTAGGGGGGATCGGGGAGCTGTTTTTT. Translation gives CASSQSLGGIGELFF.

This clonotype turned up a few times. Because the CDR3 is missing its conserved closing phenylalanine or tryptophan, this is likely a read error. J is TRBJ1-6 and V is TRBV11-2; D gene ambiguous. Per germline, CDR1 SGHAT and CDR2 FQNNGV. This CDR3 has 15 amino acids. V lost 4 bases to trimming and J lost 6 bases, with 13 bases between them. For the CDR3, the DNA is TGTGCCAGCAGCTCCCCAAGGACTGGTAATTCACCCCTCCACCTT. Translating gives CASSSPRTGNSPLHL.

The sample holds many counts of this clonotype. CDR3 amino acids: CASSFSGSFNYGYTF. Here the CDR3 DNA reads TGCGCCAGCAGCTTTTCAGGCAGCTTTAACTATGGCTACACCTTC. The rearrangement joins TRBV5-1 to TRBJ1-2, with no clear D. This CDR3 has 15 amino acids. Germline CDR1 is SGHRS and CDR2 is YFSETQ. Trimming took 2 bases from V and 1 from J, leaving 12 bases between them.

This clonotype came up a few times. The chain carries TRBV19 and TRBJ2-7; D might be TRBD1 (6 bases). The germline V gene encodes CDR1 LNHDA and CDR2 SQIVND (reference sequence). The CDR3 extends over 16 amino acids. The germline V and J ends were trimmed by 3 bases and 5 bases, with 20 bases remaining between them. The CDR3 loop is CASSIAGWQGIHEQYF. The DNA of the CDR3 is TGTGCCAGTAGTATCGCAGGTTGGCAGGGGATACACGAGCAGTACTTC.